A single sample is the source of the 27 T cell receptor beta chains below, sequenced in a study of shared clonotypes between healthy human individuals. Profiled with immunoSEQ multiplex PCR; TCRdb holds only in-frame clones, not every one. The table records 600,000 or so clones, roughly 98% of them present only once. Naive CD8 cells lacked CD45RO and underwent positive selection for CCR7, leaving out terminally differentiated effector memory CD45RA+ cells. The material sequenced was naive CD8+ T cells sorted from blood. These receptors were collected from a man aged 30-40 years in good health.

The chain combines TRBV5-1 with TRBJ1-2, with D possibly matching TRBD1 (5 bases). Between the trimmed V and J ends, which lost 4 bases and 5 bases, there was a span of 15 bases. This CDR3 spans 14 amino acids. Looked up from germline, CDR1 is SGHRS and CDR2 is YFSETQ. CDR3 DNA sequence: TGCGCCAGCAGCCGACTCACAGGAACTTATGGCTACACCTTC. Amino acids: CASSRLTGTYGYTF.

This rearrangement joins TRBV7-8 to TRBJ2-1, with 11 bases identical to TRBD2. The J segment lost 6 bases and the V segment lost 6 bases, leaving 10 bases of the junction unmatched. This CDR3 is 16 amino acids long. Germline CDR1 and CDR2: SGHVS and FQNEAQ. CDR3 amino acids: CASSFTSGSPGNEQFF. CDR3 DNA sequence: TGTGCCAGCAGTTTTACTAGCGGGAGTCCCGGCAATGAGCAGTTCTTC. Drawing the rest from reference TRBV7-8 and TRBJ2-1, the complete variable domain is GAGVSQSPRYKVAKRGQDVALRCDPISGHVSLFWYQQALGQGPEFLTYFQNEAQLDKSGLPSDRFFAERPEGSVSTLKIQRTQQEDSAVYLCASSFTSGSPGNEQFFGPGTRLTVL.

V gene TRBV13 combines with J gene TRBJ1-1; no reliable D call. Germline V gene data show CDR1 as PRHDT and CDR2 as FYEKMQ (reference sequence). This CDR3 is built from 15 residues. V lost 3 bases, J lost 1 base, and 12 bases lay in between. The CDR3 DNA reads TGTGCCAGCAGCTTTCGACCCAGACCGAACACTGAAGCTTTCTTT. Protein sequence: CASSFRPRPNTEAFF.

The chain has TRBV4-2 and TRBJ2-7; 10 bases align to TRBD1. CDR1 and CDR2 from the germline V gene are LGHNA and YNFKEQ. This CDR3 spans 15 amino acids. V shed 4 bases, J shed 0 bases, and the junction held 3 bases outside the gene matches. The CDR3 loop is CASSLRTGGSYEQYF. CDR3 in DNA: TGTGCCAGCAGCCTTCGGACAGGGGGCTCCTACGAGCAGTACTTC.

V and J are TRBV27 and TRBJ2-7, with TRBD1 matching 9 bases. V lost 8 bases, J lost 2 bases, and 7 bases stayed unmatched. In germline, CDR1 is MNHEY, CDR2 SMNVEV (reference sequence). The CDR3 is made up of 14 amino acids. The CDR3: CASADRGFPYEQYF. The CDR3, as DNA: TGTGCCAGCGCCGACAGGGGGTTCCCCTACGAGCAGTACTTC.

This chain uses TRBV12-5 with TRBJ2-3; 8 nucleotides agree with TRBD2. The CDR3 extends over 15 amino acids. V trimming: 1 base; J trimming: 7 bases; junction bases outside the gene matches: 7. Germline loops: CDR1 LGHNT, CDR2 FRNRAP. The CDR3 nucleotides are TGTGCTAGTGGTTTGGAGGCCGGGAGGGCCTATACGCAGTATTTT. Protein sequence: CASGLEAGRAYTQYF.

The J gene is TRBJ2-6, the V gene TRBV27; D gene unclear. CDR3 length: 16 residues. V dropped 3 bases and J dropped 0 bases, with 9 bases sitting between them. From germline, CDR1 is MNHEY and CDR2 SMNVEV (reference sequence). In nucleotides, the CDR3 is TGTGCCAGCAGTTTGGGTCAGCTCTCTGGGGCCAACGTCCTGACTTTC. This translates into CASSLGQLSGANVLTF.

V gene TRBV4-1 combines with J gene TRBJ2-2; D perhaps matches TRBD1 (6 bases). CDR3 length: 15 residues. Trimming shortened V by 4 bases and J by 0 bases, and 9 bases separated the two germline ends. Germline assignment: CDR1 MGHRA and CDR2 YSYEKL. The CDR3 loop reads CASSLTGSNTGELFF. The DNA for the CDR3 is TGCGCCAGCAGCCTAACAGGGTCGAACACCGGGGAGCTGTTTTTT.

This clone appeared a single time. The chain employs TRBV28 and TRBJ2-1, with 8 bases identical to TRBD1. Germline V gives CDR1 MDHEN, CDR2 SYDVKM. This CDR3 contains 12 residues. With 11 bases clipped from V and 8 bases from J, the junction kept 8 bases outside the gene matches. The CDR3 region has the DNA TGTGCCGGAAAAAAGACAGGGGATGAGCAGTTCTTC. This sequence encodes CAGKKTGDEQFF.

The gene calls are TRBV5-6 and TRBJ2-7, with 8 bases fitting TRBD1. V gave up 3 bases and J gave up 5 bases; unmatched junction bases: 13. The V gene's germline CDR1 is SGHDT and CDR2 YYEEEE. The CDR3 has 16 amino acids. CDR3 nucleotide sequence: TGTGCCAGCAGCTCGCCGATAGGGTTGACAGGGGACGAGCAGTACTTC. It yields the protein CASSSPIGLTGDEQYF. The whole variable domain, remainder taken from reference TRBV5-6 and TRBJ2-7, is DAGVTQSPTHLIKTRGQQVTLRCSPKSGHDTVSWYQQALGQGPQFIFQYYEEEERQRGNFPDRFSGHQFPNYSSELNVNALLLGDSALYLCASSSPIGLTGDEQYFGPGTRLTVT.

This chain connects TRBV15 to TRBJ2-1; D ambiguous. This CDR3 spans 14 amino acids. With 5 bases removed from V and 5 bases from J, the gap between germline ends came to 13 bases. Germline CDR1 and CDR2: LNHNV and YYDKDF (reference sequence). Here the CDR3 DNA reads TGTGCCACCAGCGGCCGACGACCCCACAATGAGCAGTTCTTC. Amino acid sequence: CATSGRRPHNEQFF.

This chain uses TRBV5-5 with TRBJ1-5; unclear D gene. There are 15 residues in the CDR3. Trimming stripped 0 bases from V and 5 bases from J, with 12 bases between. CDR1 is SGHKS and CDR2 is YYEKEE in the germline V gene (reference sequence). The CDR3 sequence is CASSLEQDPHQPQHF. CDR3 DNA sequence: TGTGCCAGCAGCTTGGAGCAGGACCCACATCAGCCCCAGCATTTT.

The chain links TRBV5-1 to TRBJ2-2, with a tentative D call TRBD2 (5 bases). The CDR3 consists of 14 residues. Germline loops: CDR1 SGHRS, CDR2 YFSETQ. Trimming left V 2 bases short and J 1 base short, with 6 bases between. The CDR3 here is CASSLAVNTGELFF. The CDR3 region has the DNA TGCGCCAGCAGCTTAGCGGTGAACACCGGGGAGCTGTTTTTT. The full variable domain, its missing parts supplied by reference TRBV5-1 and TRBJ2-2, is KAGVTQTPRYLIKTRGQQVTLSCSPISGHRSVSWYQQTPGQGLQFLFEYFSETQRNKGNFPGRFSGRQFSNSRSEMNVSTLELGDSALYLCASSLAVNTGELFFGEGSRLTVL.

The chain joins TRBV4-3 to TRBJ1-2, with D uncertain. Germline V gene data show CDR1 as LGHNA and CDR2 as YSLEER. Between the trimmed V and J ends, which lost 0 bases and 4 bases, there was a span of 6 bases. This CDR3 is 13 amino acids long. CDR3: CASSQDHSYGYTF. CDR3 coding DNA: TGCGCCAGCAGCCAAGATCACAGCTATGGCTACACCTTC.

The genes are TRBV2 and TRBJ1-3, with D perhaps TRBD1 (6 bases). Germline V gene lookup returns CDR1 SNHLY and CDR2 FYNNEI. V lost 8 bases, J lost 4 bases, and 21 bases lay in between. The CDR3 is 16 residues long. DNA for the CDR3: TGTGCCAGCCGCCCGTTCATTGGGGGGCGAGGAAACACCATATATTTT. Amino acid sequence: CASRPFIGGRGNTIYF. The whole variable domain, filled in from reference TRBV2 and TRBJ1-3, reads EPEVTQTPSHQVTQMGQEVILRCVPISNHLYFYWYRQILGQKVEFLVSFYNNEISEKSEIFDDQFSVERPDGSNFTLKIRSTKLEDSAMYFCASRPFIGGRGNTIYFGEGSWLTVV.

The chain couples TRBV5-1 to TRBJ2-7, with TRBD1 matching 8 bases. The CDR3 spans 16 residues. Germline V gene lookup returns CDR1 SGHRS and CDR2 YFSETQ. With 7 bases clipped from V and 3 bases from J, the junction kept 15 bases outside the gene matches. CDR3 sequence (DNA): TGCGCCAGCTCTCCTAGGGGGGACAGGATACACTACGAGCAGTACTTC. Translation: CASSPRGDRIHYEQYF. The entire variable domain, with the rest obtained from reference TRBV5-1 and TRBJ2-7, is as follows: KAGVTQTPRYLIKTRGQQVTLSCSPISGHRSVSWYQQTPGQGLQFLFEYFSETQRNKGNFPGRFSGRQFSNSRSEMNVSTLELGDSALYLCASSPRGDRIHYEQYFGPGTRLTVT.

The rearrangement links TRBV11-2 to TRBJ1-1, with TRBD1 matching over 7 bases. This CDR3 contains 14 residues. Germline lookup yields CDR1 SGHAT and CDR2 FQNNGV. The J segment lost 6 bases and the V segment lost 1 base, leaving 5 bases of the junction unmatched. In DNA form, the CDR3 reads TGTGCCAGCAGCTTAGGACAGGGAATATCTGAAGCTTTCTTT. Its protein product is CASSLGQGISEAFF.

The rearrangement joins TRBV6-5 to TRBJ1-3; TRBD1 matches at 9 bases. This CDR3 spans 16 amino acids. The germline V gene has CDR1 MNHEY and CDR2 SVGAGI. V lost 4 bases and J lost 4; bases outside the gene matches: 8. The CDR3 reads CASSSTDRGLGNTIYF. DNA for the CDR3: TGTGCCAGCAGTTCAACGGACAGGGGCCTAGGAAACACCATATATTTT.

The chain couples TRBV6-5 to TRBJ1-2, with D tentatively TRBD1 (5 bases). The V end was cut by 6 bases, the J end by 8 bases, with 19 bases between. CDR1 and CDR2 (germline): MNHEY, SVGAGI. The CDR3 runs to 14 residues. The CDR3 protein is CASRPLDRRDGYTF. CDR3 sequence (DNA): TGTGCCAGCAGGCCTCTTGATCGCAGGGACGGCTACACCTTC.

The V call is TRBV10-3, the J call TRBJ2-6; 9 nucleotides agree with TRBD1. The length of the CDR3 is 19 residues. V lost 2 bases and J lost 0; bases outside the gene matches: 8. Germline CDR1 is ENHRY and CDR2 is SYGVKD. The CDR3 DNA reads as TGTGCCATCAGTGAGCTACCCGGGACAGGGAACTCTGGGGCCAACGTCCTGACTTTC. Its protein is CAISELPGTGNSGANVLTF.

V is TRBV7-8 and J is TRBJ2-4; D remains unclear. V lost 5 bases and J 0 bases, leaving 8 bases between the germline ends. The length of the CDR3 is 14 residues. Germline values: CDR1 SGHVS, CDR2 FQNEAQ. The CDR3: CASSGRLAKNIQYF. The CDR3 DNA is TGTGCCAGCAGCGGGCGGTTAGCCAAAAACATTCAGTACTTC.

The chain couples TRBV1 to TRBJ1-5; the tabulated D call, TRBD1, remains unverified against the DNA. TRBV1 is a recognized pseudogene. There are 20 residues in the CDR3. The CDR3, as DNA: TGCACCAGCAGCCAGCCAAGACCCCTAGGACAGGGGGCAGGCAATCAGCCCCAGCATTTT. This translates into CTSSQPRPLGQGAGNQPQHF.

The rearrangement uses TRBV6-5 and TRBJ2-1; 9 bases are a match to TRBD2. The CDR3 extends over 15 amino acids. Per germline, CDR1 MNHEY and CDR2 SVGAGI. Unmatched junction bases numbered 8, after V lost 6 bases and J lost 5 bases. This CDR3 reads CASSVKGLANNEQFF. The CDR3, as DNA: TGTGCCAGCAGCGTTAAGGGACTAGCTAACAATGAGCAGTTCTTC.

This clone has just one count. The J gene is TRBJ2-5, the V gene TRBV18, with TRBD1 as a possible D gene (5 bases). This CDR3 is 11 amino acids long. V was pared by 8 bases and J by 5 bases, with 9 bases between. From germline, CDR1 is KGHSH and CDR2 LQKENI. The CDR3 spells CASQGAETQYF. The CDR3 bases are TGTGCCAGCCAGGGCGCCGAGACCCAGTACTTC.

This chain joins TRBV6-5 and TRBJ1-1; unclear D gene. With 5 bases removed from V and 7 bases from J, the gap between germline ends came to 11 bases. From germline, CDR1 is MNHEY and CDR2 SVGAGI. The CDR3 has 12 amino acids. The CDR3 sequence is CASSPTRNEAFF. CDR3 in DNA: TGTGCCAGCAGTCCTACCCGAAATGAAGCTTTCTTT.

The V gene is TRBV27, the J gene TRBJ2-5; D is uncertain. V lost 5 bases and J 1 base, leaving 11 bases between the germline ends. The CDR3 contains 14 residues. Per germline, CDR1 MNHEY and CDR2 SMNVEV (reference sequence). The CDR3 protein is CASSPIPAQETQYF. CDR3 bases: TGTGCCAGCAGTCCAATCCCGGCCCAAGAGACCCAGTACTTC.

The rearrangement links TRBV28 to TRBJ2-7; 8 nucleotides align to TRBD2. Germline V gene sequence: CDR1 MDHEN, CDR2 SYDVKM. This CDR3 is built from 13 residues. V shed 3 bases and J 7 bases; nucleotides not matched to a gene: 5. The CDR3 spells CASSFRIAGEQYF. CDR3 sequence (DNA): TGTGCCAGCAGTTTCCGGATAGCGGGAGAGCAGTACTTC.